This T cell receptor beta chain was sequenced in a study of CD8 T cells in ankylosing spondylitis. CDR3 length: 13 residues. CDR1 SGHRS and CDR2 YFSETQ come from the germline V gene. Trimming left V 4 bases short and J 6 bases short, with 13 bases between. This clonotype was counted between two and nine times. The antigen is unknown. Study-wide findings and caveats: The clones that were linked to disease were reported to be significantly enriched in matched synovial fluid samples from ankylosing spondylitis patients. Earlier literature documents some of the motif variants in reactive arthritis synovial fluid and blood. Disease-linked clones had a CD8+ phenotype and relatively low frequency in peripheral blood.

TCRdb passed the 5' RACE reads through MiXCR, listing each CDR3 protein once. The sample lists about 250,000 distinct CDR3 sequences, 32% seen once, with approximately 4.6% in the top ten. Sequencing used blood, either unsorted or a sorted T cell fraction (not recorded which). The source of this sequence is a male donor with ankylosing spondylitis or in good health (not recorded which). The chain links TRBV5-1 to TRBJ2-5; tentatively, D is TRBD2 (5 bases). The CDR3 is CASSPGSGKTQYF. The CDR3 bases are TGCGCCAGCAGCCCGGGGTCCGGGAAGACCCAGTACTTC.